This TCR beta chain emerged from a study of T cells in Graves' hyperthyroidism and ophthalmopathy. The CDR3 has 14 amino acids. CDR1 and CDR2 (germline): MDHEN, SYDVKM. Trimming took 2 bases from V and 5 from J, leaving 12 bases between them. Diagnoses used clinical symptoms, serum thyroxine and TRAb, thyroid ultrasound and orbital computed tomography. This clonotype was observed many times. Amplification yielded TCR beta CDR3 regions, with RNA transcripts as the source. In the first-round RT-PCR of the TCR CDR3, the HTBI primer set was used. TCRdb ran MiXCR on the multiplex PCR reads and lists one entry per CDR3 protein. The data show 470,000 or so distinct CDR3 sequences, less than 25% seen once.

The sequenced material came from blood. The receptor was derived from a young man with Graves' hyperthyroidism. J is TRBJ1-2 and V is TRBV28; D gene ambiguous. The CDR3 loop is CASSLGPRRYGYTF. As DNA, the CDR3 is TGTGCCAGCAGTTTAGGTCCTCGTAGGTATGGCTACACCTTC.